The TCR beta chain under discussion was sequenced for a study of shared clonotypes between healthy human individuals. The CDR3 sequence is 19 residues long. The germline gives CDR1 SGHRS, CDR2 YFSETQ. Unmatched junction bases numbered 13, after V lost 0 bases and J lost 2 bases. Replicate PCRs run on sorted subsets employed around 200 ng DNA, roughly 30,000 T cell genomes. The repertoire was sequenced with immunoSEQ multiplex PCR; TCRdb's copy has only in-frame clones and lacks some. The data contain around 600,000 clones, less than 98% of them singletons. Concerning this clone: Its specificity is unknown.

Donors were Caucasian adults residing in Nashville, Tennessee, USA. Investigators divided CD4+ cells into CD45RA+ naive and CD45RA-negative memory subsets. Study-wide findings and caveats: When compared with the clonotypes that were shared by all four sorted-subset donors, the non-shared clonotypes turned out to have lower generation probabilities.

The origin of this receptor is a woman in her 30s in good health. Sequencing input: naive CD4+ T cells sorted from blood. Stated subset: CD45RA+ positively selected. The V call is TRBV5-1, the J call TRBJ2-7; 11 bases are a match to TRBD2. The CDR3 DNA follows: TGCGCCAGCAGCTTGGGACTAGCGGGACGGCAAAACTTCCCCTACGAGCAGTACTTC. It codes for CASSLGLAGRQNFPYEQYF.